Listed here are 27 T cell receptor beta chains from one sample, sequenced in a study of shared clonotypes between healthy human individuals. Assay: immunoSEQ multiplex PCR; the TCRdb copy retains only in-frame clones and omits some. The sample has approximately 1.5 million clones; approximately 98.5% are singletons. Material: naive CD4+ T cells sorted from blood. Subset given: CD45RA+ positively selected. The origin of the receptors is a man under 40 in good health.

The rearrangement uses TRBV4-1 and TRBJ2-5; D is perhaps TRBD1 or TRBD2 (5 bases each). Germline CDR1 and CDR2: MGHRA and YSYEKL. V was pared by 5 bases and J by 1 base, with 11 bases between. The CDR3 is made up of 14 amino acids. The CDR3 region has the DNA TGCGCCAGCAGCAGGGGACCGGCCCAAGAGACCCAGTACTTC. Protein product: CASSRGPAQETQYF.

The rearrangement joins TRBV19 to TRBJ2-1; D is ambiguous. CDR3 length: 14 residues. Germline lookup yields CDR1 LNHDA and CDR2 SQIVND (reference sequence). V was pared by 2 bases and J by 3 bases, with 8 bases between. CDR3 coding DNA: TGTGCCAGTAGTATATCCGTGAACTACAATGAGCAGTTCTTC. This encodes CASSISVNYNEQFF.

Details on this clone: At one of its ends the junction is not consistent with the germline gene, which may arise from a read error. The J gene is TRBJ2-5, the V gene TRBV20-1, with D perhaps assigned TRBD1 or TRBD2 (5 bases each). The CDR3 is 11 residues long. Germline V lookup: CDR1 DFQATT, CDR2 SNEGSKA (reference sequence). The CDR3 protein is CSATHPGPPDF. The CDR3 coding sequence is TGCAGTGCTACGCACCCGGGACCGCCGGACTTC.

The chain employs TRBV18 and TRBJ2-7, with D perhaps assigned TRBD1 or TRBD2 (5 bases each). Trimming took 6 bases from V and 2 from J, leaving 17 bases between them. This CDR3 comprises 15 residues. From germline, CDR1 is KGHSH and CDR2 LQKENI. CDR3 nucleotide sequence: TGTGCCAGCTCCCCCCTTGGGGGTACGACCTACGAGCAGTACTTC. Its translation: CASSPLGGTTYEQYF.

To note about this clone: Other nucleotide sequences in the sample specify the same CDR3. This chain joins TRBV28 and TRBJ2-5; D not certain. Trimming left V 2 bases short and J 4 bases short, with 5 bases between. CDR3 size: 12 residues. Germline V gene data show CDR1 as MDHEN and CDR2 as SYDVKM. CDR3 nucleotides: TGTGCCAGCAGTTTACCCCGAGAGACCCAGTACTTC. It is translated as CASSLPRETQYF.

The V gene is TRBV18, the J gene TRBJ1-4; 7 nucleotides match TRBD1. Per germline, CDR1 KGHSH and CDR2 LQKENI. CDR3 length: 14 amino acids. V gave up 6 bases and J gave up 2 bases; unmatched junction bases: 3. The CDR3, as DNA: TGTGCCAGCTCCCTGACAGGGACTAATGAAAAACTGTTTTTT. Residues: CASSLTGTNEKLFF.

This clone showed up just once. V is TRBV5-1 and J is TRBJ1-2; 9 positions match TRBD1. Germline V gene data show CDR1 as SGHRS and CDR2 as YFSETQ. V was clipped by 3 bases and J by 5 bases; unmatched bases: 8. This CDR3 is 15 amino acids long. CDR3 nucleotide sequence: TGCGCCAGCAGCTACACCGGGACAGGGACTTATGGCTACACCTTC. Protein product: CASSYTGTGTYGYTF.

The rearrangement uses TRBV7-8 and TRBJ2-1; 7 bases align to TRBD2. Germline loops: CDR1 SGHVS, CDR2 FQNEAQ. This CDR3 comprises 13 residues. V shed 3 bases, J shed 8 bases, and the junction held 4 bases outside the gene matches. The CDR3 loop reads CASSLGTMDEQFF. The CDR3 DNA reads as TGTGCCAGCAGCTTGGGGACTATGGATGAGCAGTTCTTC.

This chain links TRBV29-1 with TRBJ2-1; TRBD2 matches at 12 bases. The CDR3 covers 15 residues. Germline V gene lookup returns CDR1 SQVTM and CDR2 ANQGSEA. V lost 4 bases to trimming and J lost 2 bases; unmatched junction nucleotides: 3. The CDR3 here is CSVVRTSGAYNEQFF. CDR3 nucleotides: TGCAGCGTTGTCCGGACTAGCGGGGCCTACAATGAGCAGTTCTTC.

This chain links TRBV7-8 with TRBJ2-1, with a weak D call TRBD1 (6 bases). Germline CDR1 is SGHVS and CDR2 is FQNEAQ. CDR3 length: 16 amino acids. V lost 1 base to trimming and J lost 3 bases, with 13 bases between them. The CDR3 coding sequence is TGTGCCAGCAGCTTAGAGTGGACAGTCGGCTACAATGAGCAGTTCTTC. It yields the protein CASSLEWTVGYNEQFF.

Comment on this clone: At the DNA level, this CDR3 is encoded by other sequences in the same sample as well. The rearrangement links TRBV5-1 to TRBJ2-2, with no clear D. The CDR3 is made up of 14 amino acids. Trimming cost V 0 bases and J 1 base, with 4 bases left between them. Germline-derived CDR1 and CDR2 are SGHRS and YFSETQ. The CDR3: CASSLGRNTGELFF. The CDR3 DNA reads TGCGCCAGCAGCTTGGGCCGGAACACCGGGGAGCTGTTTTTT.

The CDR3 region is CSVDSGLGTDTQYF. CDR3 nucleotides: TGCAGCGTTGATTCGGGATTGGGCACAGATACGCAGTATTTT. The chain links TRBV29-1 to TRBJ2-3, with D maybe TRBD2 (5 bases). This CDR3 comprises 14 residues. CDR1 is SQVTM and CDR2 is ANQGSEA in the germline V gene. The V end lost 3 bases, the J end lost 1 base, and 11 bases lay between the germline ends.

For the CDR3, the DNA is TGTGCCAGTAGGGACAGGGGGTCGAAGCCCTACGAGCAGTACTTC. It yields the protein CASRDRGSKPYEQYF. The chain combines TRBV19 with TRBJ2-7; TRBD1 agrees at 10 bases. This CDR3 spans 15 amino acids. Germline lookup yields CDR1 LNHDA and CDR2 SQIVND (reference sequence). Trimming cost V 6 bases and J 2 bases; bases outside gene matches: 7.

This rearrangement joins TRBV27 to TRBJ2-1; 10 nucleotides match TRBD2. Trimming at V came to 3 bases and at J to 3 bases, leaving 5 bases not matched to a gene. CDR1 and CDR2 (germline): MNHEY, SMNVEV (reference sequence). The CDR3 contains 16 residues. CDR3 protein: CASSFLTSGLYNEQFF. Here the CDR3 DNA reads TGTGCCAGCAGTTTTCTGACTAGCGGGCTCTACAATGAGCAGTTCTTC.

A remark on this clone: The sample carries other DNA sequences with the same CDR3. The V and J genes are TRBV28 and TRBJ2-7, with D tentatively TRBD2 (5 bases). Trimming cost V 6 bases and J 2 bases, with 8 bases left between them. This CDR3 comprises 12 residues. Germline-derived CDR1 and CDR2 are MDHEN and SYDVKM. CDR3 protein: CASSLGAYEQYF. CDR3 DNA sequence: TGTGCCAGCAGCCTCGGGGCCTACGAGCAGTACTTC.

The chain employs TRBV28 and TRBJ2-7; 13 positions agree with TRBD2. The germline CDR1 and CDR2 sequences are MDHEN and SYDVKM. CDR3 length equals 16 residues. V lost 3 bases to trimming and J lost 3 bases; unmatched junction nucleotides: 5. The CDR3, as DNA: TGTGCCAGCAGTTTTGGACTAGCGGGAGATGTCTACGAGCAGTACTTC. Translation gives CASSFGLAGDVYEQYF. Using reference TRBV28 and TRBJ2-7 for the parts outside the CDR3, the full variable domain is DVKVTQSSRYLVKRTGEKVFLECVQDMDHENMFWYRQDPGLGLRLIYFSYDVKMKEKGDIPEGYSVSREKKERFSLILESASTNQTSMYLCASSFGLAGDVYEQYFGPGTRLTVT.

This sequence joins TRBV5-1 and TRBJ2-7; D may be TRBD1 (5 bases). Germline lookup yields CDR1 SGHRS and CDR2 YFSETQ. V shed 1 base and J shed 4 bases, with 21 bases lying between them. The CDR3 spans 17 residues. CDR3 in amino acids: CASSLPGPVNLLYEQYF. The CDR3 DNA is TGCGCCAGCAGCTTGCCAGGGCCAGTTAATCTACTATACGAGCAGTACTTC.

The chain joins TRBV20-1 to TRBJ2-7; D is undetermined. The V gene's germline CDR1 is DFQATT and CDR2 SNEGSKA (reference sequence). The CDR3 runs to 11 residues. With 2 bases removed from V and 5 bases from J, the gap between germline ends came to 7 bases. The CDR3 coding sequence is TGCAGTGCTAGATTTATCAACGAGCAGTACTTC. The encoded protein is CSARFINEQYF.

Turning to this clone: Other nucleotide sequences from this sample produce the same CDR3. The chain carries TRBV7-9 and TRBJ2-2; possible D gene TRBD2, 6 bases. V was clipped by 2 bases and J by 0 bases, with 7 bases between them. CDR1 and CDR2 (germline): SEHNR, FQNEAQ (reference sequence). The CDR3 loop spans 15 amino acids. The CDR3: CASSLTGANTGELFF. The CDR3 nucleotides read TGTGCCAGCAGCTTAACGGGAGCGAACACCGGGGAGCTGTTTTTT.

The chain recombines TRBV5-1 with TRBJ2-3, with a possible D match to TRBD1 (5 bases). Between the trimmed V and J ends, which lost 4 bases and 2 bases, there was a span of 11 bases. This CDR3 contains 14 residues. Germline-derived CDR1 and CDR2 are SGHRS and YFSETQ. The CDR3 coding sequence is TGCGCCAGCAGCGTACAGGAGTACACAGATACGCAGTATTTT. This gives the protein CASSVQEYTDTQYF.

This chain uses TRBV6-1 with TRBJ1-3, with D tentatively TRBD1 (5 bases). Germline-derived CDR1 and CDR2 are MNHNS and SASEGT. The V and J ends lost 1 base and 2 bases respectively, with 18 bases between them. The CDR3 consists of 18 residues. The chain's CDR3 is CASSEGGAGWVPGNTIYF. DNA of the CDR3: TGTGCCAGCAGTGAAGGCGGTGCAGGGTGGGTCCCTGGAAACACCATATATTTT.

The rearrangement joins TRBV4-3 to TRBJ2-3; 12 nucleotides match TRBD2. This CDR3 is built from 17 residues. J lost 0 bases, V lost 1 base, and 2 bases had no gene match. CDR1 is LGHNA and CDR2 is YSLEER in the germline V gene. Written as DNA, the CDR3 is TGCGCCAGCAGCCAAGGGACTAGCGGGACTAGCACAGATACGCAGTATTTT. Protein: CASSQGTSGTSTDTQYF.

The gene calls are TRBV27 and TRBJ2-3; TRBD2 agrees at 12 bases. The CDR3 consists of 15 residues. Germline V gene lookup returns CDR1 MNHEY and CDR2 SMNVEV (reference sequence). V was clipped by 3 bases and J by 5 bases; unmatched bases: 3. CDR3 nucleotides: TGTGCCAGCAGTTTGCCGGGACTAGCGGGAGATACGCAGTATTTT. Protein sequence: CASSLPGLAGDTQYF.

V gene TRBV27 combines with J gene TRBJ2-7; D gene ambiguous. Trimming cost V 2 bases and J 2 bases, with 10 bases left between them. CDR1 and CDR2 (germline): MNHEY, SMNVEV (reference sequence). This CDR3 spans 14 amino acids. CDR3 nucleotides: TGTGCCAGCAGTTTACTGGCCAGGCCCTACGAGCAGTACTTC. Its protein product is CASSLLARPYEQYF.

The CDR3: CAISEGYTRNEKLFF. CDR3 bases: TGTGCCATCAGTGAGGGGTACACCCGAAACGAAAAACTGTTTTTT. The chain couples TRBV10-3 to TRBJ1-4; no firm D call. V lost 2 bases to trimming and J lost 8 bases, with 15 bases between them. This CDR3 comprises 15 residues. Germline assignment: CDR1 ENHRY and CDR2 SYGVKD.

The chain has TRBV6-1 and TRBJ1-1; the match to TRBD1 covers 7 bases. Germline CDR1 is MNHNS and CDR2 is SASEGT. The CDR3 is 14 residues long. The J segment lost 4 bases and the V segment lost 4 bases, leaving 6 bases of the junction unmatched. The CDR3 sequence is CASSVRGRATEAFF. DNA for the CDR3: TGTGCCAGCAGTGTTAGGGGGCGGGCCACTGAAGCTTTCTTT.

This chain links TRBV7-2 with TRBJ2-3; TRBD2 agrees at 14 bases. Trimming took 0 bases from V and 6 from J; bases not matched to a gene: 5. There are 17 residues in the CDR3. Germline V lookup: CDR1 SGHTA, CDR2 FQGNSA. The CDR3 nucleotides are TGTGCCAGCAGCTTAGCGCGACTAGCGGGAGGGCGGGATACGCAGTATTTT. Translating gives CASSLARLAGGRDTQYF.